These 3 T cell receptor beta chains share one sample of origin, sequenced in a study of blood T cell repertoires in COVID-19. The data were produced by immunoSEQ multiplex PCR, yet TCRdb's version contains in-frame clones alone and is incomplete. Here the sample spans about 260,000 clones, 86% being singletons. Sequenced sample: PBMCs or T cells enriched from blood (not recorded which). These receptor sequences come from a woman aged 45-59 years who had recovered from COVID-19.

The chain combines TRBV11-2 with TRBJ1-2; D is unresolved. Germline V gene sequence: CDR1 SGHAT, CDR2 FQNNGV. CDR3 size: 15 residues. Deletions cut 0 bases from V and 4 bases from J, with 12 bases between. The CDR3 spells CASSLDWAHLYGYTF. The DNA for the CDR3 is TGTGCCAGCAGCTTAGATTGGGCACACCTCTATGGCTACACCTTC. The full variable domain, its missing parts supplied by reference TRBV11-2 and TRBJ1-2, is EAGVAQSPRYKIIEKRQSVAFWCNPISGHATLYWYQQILGQGPKLLIQFQNNGVVDDSQLPKDRFSAERLKGVDSTLKIQPAKLEDSAVYLCASSLDWAHLYGYTFGSGTRLTVV.

The chain recombines TRBV28 with TRBJ1-1; 8 bases agree with TRBD1. The V gene's germline CDR1 is MDHEN and CDR2 SYDVKM. This CDR3 has 16 amino acids. V gave up 4 bases and J gave up 1 base; unmatched junction bases: 8. The CDR3 loop reads CASSSGGAGGNTEAFF. The CDR3 coding sequence is TGTGCCAGCAGTTCAGGGGGCGCCGGGGGGAACACTGAAGCTTTCTTT.

CDR3 amino acids: CASSSAWGANYGYTF. The CDR3 DNA sequence: TGTGCCAGCAGCTCCGCTTGGGGGGCTAACTATGGCTACACCTTC. The genes are TRBV11-3 and TRBJ1-2; a weak D match, TRBD1 (5 bases). Trimming removed 4 bases at V and 0 bases at J, with 12 bases between. There are 15 residues in the CDR3. Germline V lookup: CDR1 SGHNT, CDR2 YENEEA.